The rows below give T cell receptor beta chains drawn from one sample of a study of T-cell reconstitution after alpha-beta-depleted transplantation in children. TCRdb re-analysed the PCR reads in MiXCR, keeping a single row per CDR3 protein. The data hold some 840,000 distinct CDR3 sequences, with roughly 15% observed a single time. Source: PBMCs, mostly from graft donor cells, taken 360 days after TCRalphabeta/CD19-depleted stem cell transplant. These receptors all stem from a male patient aged 10 to 17 who had a stem cell transplant for acute lymphoblastic leukemia, so the T cells may come from the graft donor. Both conserved end residues are part of each CDR3. Each record gives: clone size, D gene, V gene, J gene, CDR3 DNA, CDR3 protein. D genes are given only for firm matches. Not every row has a clone size; where given, it reads once, few, many or a size class.

-	TRBD1	TRBV5-6	TRBJ2-7	TGTGCCAGCAGCGTGGCCGGGACAGGGGTTTGGGAGCAGTACTTC	CASSVAGTGVWEQYF
-	-	TRBV7-3	TRBJ2-2	TGTGCCAGCAGCTTAAGTCGGGCAGGCGGGGAGCTGTTTTTT	CASSLSRAGGELFF
few	-	TRBV12-3/TRBV12-4	TRBJ2-5	TGTGCCAGCACTCCGGACAGCGGGTACCAAGAGACCCAGTACTTC	CASTPDSGYQETQYF
-	-	TRBV18	TRBJ2-3	TGTGCCAGCTCCCGGACGGTTCCTCCAGATACGCAGTATTTT	CASSRTVPPDTQYF
few	-	TRBV7-2	TRBJ2-1	TGTGCCAGCAATTCCGGACAAATCTCCTACAATGAGCAGTTCTTC	CASNSGQISYNEQFF
-	-	TRBV7-3	TRBJ2-3	TGTGCCAGCAGAAGAGGGAGGACAGATACGCAGTATTTT	CASRRGRTDTQYF
-	TRBD2	TRBV12-5	TRBJ2-3	TGTGCTAGTGGTTTGGTCCTAGCGGGAGAATCGGCAGATACGCAGTATTTT	CASGLVLAGESADTQYF
few	-	TRBV7-3	TRBJ2-3	TGTGCCAGCAGCTTAAACACAGGTAGCACAGATACGCAGTATTTT	CASSLNTGSTDTQYF
few	-	TRBV6-4	TRBJ2-1	TGTGCCTGCGGCTTGAATGAGCAGTTCTTC	CACGLNEQFF
-	-	TRBV4-1	TRBJ2-5	TGCGCCAGCAGCACAACATCTCGGCGGAAGCAAGAGACCCAGTACTTC	CASSTTSRRKQETQYF
-	-	TRBV5-1	TRBJ2-7	TGCGCCAGCAGCTTGGGCCTAAGCCGGAACGAGCAGTACTTC	CASSLGLSRNEQYF
-	-	TRBV7-9	TRBJ1-6	TGTGCCAGCAGCTTATTTGGTAATTCACCCCTCCACTTT	CASSLFGNSPLHF
-	-	TRBV5-1	TRBJ2-5	TGCGCCAGCAACCCTTTGGCCCGCACGGAGACCCAGTACTTC	CASNPLARTETQYF
-	-	TRBV5-5	TRBJ1-1	TGTGCCAGCAGCTTGGCCCACAGTATGAACACTGAAGCTTTCTTT	CASSLAHSMNTEAFF
-	-	TRBV6-2/TRBV6-3	TRBJ2-3	TGTGCCAGCAGTGCCCCTGTCGACCCAGATACGCAGTATTTT	CASSAPVDPDTQYF
many	TRBD1	TRBV5-1	TRBJ2-3	TGCGCCAGCAGACCGGACAGGACAGATACGCAGTATTTT	CASRPDRTDTQYF
few	TRBD1	TRBV29-1	TRBJ1-1	TGCAGCGTTGAAGACACAGGGGCCGAGGGCACTGAAGCTTTCTTT	CSVEDTGAEGTEAFF
few	TRBD1	TRBV7-3	TRBJ2-2	TGTGCCAGCAGCCCGGCAGGCGGGACAGGGTTTCCCGGGGAGCTGTTTTTT	CASSPAGGTGFPGELFF
-	TRBD1	TRBV7-8	TRBJ2-3	TGTGCCAGCAGCGAGACAGGGGTGAATACGCAGTATTTT	CASSETGVNTQYF
few	-	TRBV7-9	TRBJ2-5	TGTGCCAGCAGCTTAGCGCTGCATGGGCGTCCAGAGACCCAGTACTTC	CASSLALHGRPETQYF
-	-	TRBV20-1	TRBJ1-1	TGCAGTGCTAGGTCAATCCGGAACACTGAAGCTTTCTTT	CSARSIRNTEAFF
-	TRBD1	TRBV7-9	TRBJ2-3	TGTGCCAGCAGCACCCGACAGGGGATGGTCACAGATACGCAGTATTTT	CASSTRQGMVTDTQYF